The clone carrying this T cell receptor beta chain was found a few times. The antigen is unknown. Its ends do not fully match the called genes, so a read error is possible. Treatment: roughly ten-day PBMC culture with coronavirus spike peptide pools or control peptides (ViraFEST assay). For ViraFEST, peptide pools expanded antigen-specific T cells, after which the TCRs were sequenced. CDR1 is SNHLY and CDR2 is FYNNEI in the germline V gene. The length of the CDR3 is 15 residues. This specimen belongs to a study of vaccination and CD4 T cells after COVID-19. Study context: Investigators drew the post-COVID samples a median roughly 98 days after diagnosis, with a range of 35 to 161. Study-wide points: 304 of 307 vaccine-specific clones from convalescent patients were spike mono-reactive.

The study sequenced cultured CD4+ T cell DNA using the Oncomine TCR Beta short-read assay. Each CDR3 protein gets one entry after TCRdb re-called the PCR reads with MiXCR. The sample yields 11,000 or so distinct CDR3 sequences, around 50% seen once. The receptor was isolated from a human donor who had recovered from COVID-19. Material: CD4+ T cells from blood, cultured in vitro. This sequence joins TRBV2 and TRBJ2-7; TRBD1 or TRBD2 may be the D gene (5 bases each). CDR3 DNA sequence: TGTGCCAGCACCCCGCAGGGACGTTTATCCTACGAGCGGTACTTC. Translation: CASTPQGRLSYERYF. Together with reference TRBV2 and TRBJ2-7, the CDR3 gives the full variable domain: EPEVTQTPSHQVTQMGQEVILRCVPISNHLYFYWYRQILGQKVEFLVSFYNNEISEKSEIFDDQFSVERPDGSNFTLKIRSTKLEDSAMYFCASTPQGRLSYERYFGPGTRLTVT.